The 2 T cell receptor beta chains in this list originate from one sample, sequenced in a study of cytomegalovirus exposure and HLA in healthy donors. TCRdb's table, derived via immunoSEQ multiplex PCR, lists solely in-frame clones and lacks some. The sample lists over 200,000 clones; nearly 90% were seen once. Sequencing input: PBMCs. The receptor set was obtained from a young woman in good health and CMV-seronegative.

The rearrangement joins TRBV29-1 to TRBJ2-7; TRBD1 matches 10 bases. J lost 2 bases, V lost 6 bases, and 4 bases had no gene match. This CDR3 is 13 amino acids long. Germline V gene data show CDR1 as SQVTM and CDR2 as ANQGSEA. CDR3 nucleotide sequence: TGCAGCGTCGGGACAGGGGTTGCCTACGAGCAGTACTTC. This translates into CSVGTGVAYEQYF.

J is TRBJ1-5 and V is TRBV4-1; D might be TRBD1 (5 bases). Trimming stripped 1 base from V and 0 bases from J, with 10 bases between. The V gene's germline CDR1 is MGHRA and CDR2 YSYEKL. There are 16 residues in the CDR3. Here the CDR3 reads CASSQVPGGSNQPQHF. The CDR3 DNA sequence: TGCGCCAGCAGCCAAGTTCCGGGGGGTAGCAATCAGCCCCAGCATTTT.